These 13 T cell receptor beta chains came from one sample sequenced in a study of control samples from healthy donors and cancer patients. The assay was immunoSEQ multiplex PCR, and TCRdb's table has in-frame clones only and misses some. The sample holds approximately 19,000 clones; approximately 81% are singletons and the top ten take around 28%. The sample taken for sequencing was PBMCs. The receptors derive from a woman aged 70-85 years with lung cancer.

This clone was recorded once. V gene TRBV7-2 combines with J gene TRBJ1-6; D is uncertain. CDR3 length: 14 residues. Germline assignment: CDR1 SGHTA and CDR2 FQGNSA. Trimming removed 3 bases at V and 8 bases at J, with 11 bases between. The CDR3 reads CASSFRTTYSPLHF. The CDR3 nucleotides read TGTGCCAGCAGCTTCAGGACCACCTATTCACCCCTCCACTTT.

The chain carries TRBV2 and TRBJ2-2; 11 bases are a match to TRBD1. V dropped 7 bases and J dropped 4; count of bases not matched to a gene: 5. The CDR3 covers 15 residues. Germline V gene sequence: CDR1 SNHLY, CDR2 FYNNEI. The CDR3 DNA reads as TGTGCCAGCAACCCGGGACAGGGGGGCACCGGGGAGCTGTTTTTT. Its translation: CASNPGQGGTGELFF.

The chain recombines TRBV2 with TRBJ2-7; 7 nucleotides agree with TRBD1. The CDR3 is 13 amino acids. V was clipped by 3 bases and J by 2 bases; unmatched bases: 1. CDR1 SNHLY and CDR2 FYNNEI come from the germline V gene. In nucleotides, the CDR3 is TGTGCCAGCAGTGAGGGGACAGCCTACGAGCAGTACTTC. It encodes CASSEGTAYEQYF.

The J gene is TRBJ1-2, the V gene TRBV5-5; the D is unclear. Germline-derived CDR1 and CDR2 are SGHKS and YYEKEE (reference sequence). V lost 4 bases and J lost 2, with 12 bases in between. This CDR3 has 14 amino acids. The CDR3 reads CASSPRAGNYGYTF. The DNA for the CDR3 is TGTGCCAGCAGCCCACGAGCCGGGAACTATGGCTACACCTTC.

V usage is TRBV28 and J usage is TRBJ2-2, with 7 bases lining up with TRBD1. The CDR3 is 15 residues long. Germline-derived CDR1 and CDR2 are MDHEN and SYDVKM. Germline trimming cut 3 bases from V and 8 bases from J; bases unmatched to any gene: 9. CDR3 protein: CASSFGRTGRGELFF. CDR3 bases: TGTGCCAGCAGTTTCGGCCGGACAGGACGGGGGGAGCTGTTTTTT.

The CDR3 sequence is CASSERQGRVTEAFF. As DNA, the CDR3 is TGTGCCAGCAGTGAACGGCAGGGGAGGGTCACTGAAGCTTTCTTT. The chain has TRBV6-1 and TRBJ1-1, with D possibly TRBD1 on 6 matching bases. Germline V gene lookup returns CDR1 MNHNS and CDR2 SASEGT. The CDR3 is 15 amino acids. V was clipped by 2 bases and J by 4 bases, with 14 bases between them.

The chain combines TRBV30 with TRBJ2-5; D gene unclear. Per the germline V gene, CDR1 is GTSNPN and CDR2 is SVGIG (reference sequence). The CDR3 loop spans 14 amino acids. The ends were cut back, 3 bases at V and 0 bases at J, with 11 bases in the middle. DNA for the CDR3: TGTGCCTGGAGCTTCGGGTCAAACCAAGAGACCCAGTACTTC. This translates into CAWSFGSNQETQYF.

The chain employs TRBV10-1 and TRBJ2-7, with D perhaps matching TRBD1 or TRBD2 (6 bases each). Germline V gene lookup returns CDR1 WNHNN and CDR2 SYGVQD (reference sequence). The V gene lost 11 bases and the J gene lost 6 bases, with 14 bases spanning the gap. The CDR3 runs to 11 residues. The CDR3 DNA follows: TGCGCCGGCCAGGGGAGGCGCGAGCAGTACTTC. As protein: CAGQGRREQYF.

CDR3 in DNA: TGTGCCTGGAGGGCCGGGACAGCGAACACCGGGGAGCTGTTTTTT. The encoded protein is CAWRAGTANTGELFF. This rearrangement joins TRBV30 to TRBJ2-2, with 7 nucleotides matching TRBD1. With 3 bases clipped from V and 0 bases from J, the junction kept 4 bases outside the gene matches. Germline V lookup: CDR1 GTSNPN, CDR2 SVGIG (reference sequence). The CDR3 is 15 residues long.

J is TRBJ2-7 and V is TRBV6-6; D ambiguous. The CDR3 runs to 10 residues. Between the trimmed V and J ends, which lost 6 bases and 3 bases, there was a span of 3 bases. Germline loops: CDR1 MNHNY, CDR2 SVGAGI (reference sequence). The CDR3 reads CASRNYEQYF. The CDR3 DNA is TGTGCCAGCAGGAACTACGAGCAGTACTTC.

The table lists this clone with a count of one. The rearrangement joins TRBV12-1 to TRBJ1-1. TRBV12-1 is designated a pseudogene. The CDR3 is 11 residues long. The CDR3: CASSPGAEAFF. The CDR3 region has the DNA TGTGCCAGCAGCCCGGGGGCTGAAGCTTTCTTT.

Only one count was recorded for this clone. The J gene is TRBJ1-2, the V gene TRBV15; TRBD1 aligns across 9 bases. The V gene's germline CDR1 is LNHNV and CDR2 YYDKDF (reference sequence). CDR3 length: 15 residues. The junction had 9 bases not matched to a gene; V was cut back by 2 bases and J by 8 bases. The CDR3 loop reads CATSRPIGQGLGYTF. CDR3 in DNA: TGTGCCACCAGCAGACCGATTGGACAGGGGTTAGGCTACACCTTC.

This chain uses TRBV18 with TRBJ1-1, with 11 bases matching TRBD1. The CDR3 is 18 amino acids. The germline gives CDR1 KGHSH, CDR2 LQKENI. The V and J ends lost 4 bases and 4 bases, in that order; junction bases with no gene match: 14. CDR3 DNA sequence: TGTGCCAGCTCACTGACCGTTATTCGGACAGGGGGCGGCACTGAAGCTTTCTTT. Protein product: CASSLTVIRTGGGTEAFF. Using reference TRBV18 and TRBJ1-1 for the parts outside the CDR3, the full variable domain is NAGVMQNPRHLVRRRGQEARLRCSPMKGHSHVYWYRQLPEEGLKFMVYLQKENIIDESGMPKERFSAEFPKEGPSILRIQQVVRGDSAAYFCASSLTVIRTGGGTEAFFGQGTRLTVV.